Following are 20 T cell receptor beta chains from one sample sequenced in a study of response to subunit inactivated influenza vaccine. TCRdb ran MiXCR on the RT-PCR reads and lists one entry per CDR3 protein. Altogether about 620,000 distinct CDR3 sequences are present, around 10% being singletons, with the ten largest covering about 10%. These data were likewise used in another study, on T cells expressing NK-cell markers. That source adds: cDNA encoding TCR beta was synthesized via 5'RACE template switching incorporating UMIs.

Sequenced here: PBMCs from blood, sampled on the day of vaccination. These receptors all come from a man aged 45-65 years who received an inactivated influenza vaccine.

This clonotype turned up a few times. The chain carries TRBV6-4 and TRBJ1-1, with 7 bases lining up with TRBD1. The CDR3 has 15 amino acids. The V and J ends lost 5 bases and 5 bases, in that order; junction bases with no gene match: 11. Per germline, CDR1 MRHNA and CDR2 SNTAGT. The CDR3 region is CASSPSDRVWTEAFF. DNA of the CDR3: TGTGCCAGCAGTCCATCCGACAGGGTCTGGACTGAAGCTTTCTTT.

The rearrangement uses TRBV6-1 and TRBJ1-4; D is undetermined. Trimming took 5 bases from V and 7 from J, leaving 11 bases between them. This CDR3 has 13 amino acids. Looked up from germline, CDR1 is MNHNS and CDR2 is SASEGT. Here the CDR3 DNA reads TGTGCCAGCAGTCTAGGGAACGGTGAAAAACTGTTTTTT. It codes for CASSLGNGEKLFF.

The genes are TRBV29-1 and TRBJ2-3; D is perhaps TRBD2 (6 bases). The ends were cut back, 6 bases at V and 1 base at J, with 20 bases in the middle. The CDR3 is made up of 16 amino acids. CDR1 and CDR2 from the germline V gene are SQVTM and ANQGSEA. The CDR3 region has the DNA TGCAGCGTGGCGGGACTCACTCACGGACGCACAGATACGCAGTATTTT. It is translated as CSVAGLTHGRTDTQYF.

V is TRBV7-2 and J is TRBJ2-3; TRBD2 matches 7 bases. Germline CDR1 SGHTA, CDR2 FQGNSA. With V trimmed by 3 bases and J by 2 bases, 5 bases remained unmatched. There are 15 residues in the CDR3. The CDR3: CASSLYGGITDTQYF. As DNA, the CDR3 is TGTGCCAGCAGCTTGTACGGGGGGATCACAGATACGCAGTATTTT.

Only a few counts were recorded for this clonotype. The rearrangement joins TRBV20-1 to TRBJ1-3; no firm D call. V was cut by 0 bases and J by 0 bases, with 6 bases left in between. Per the germline V gene, CDR1 is DFQATT and CDR2 is SNEGSKA (reference sequence). The CDR3 length is 14 residues. The CDR3 region is CSARDWGSGNTIYF. In DNA form, the CDR3 reads TGCAGTGCTAGAGATTGGGGCTCTGGAAACACCATATATTTT.

This chain uses TRBV4-3 with TRBJ1-1; D gene unclear. This CDR3 region has 16 residues. The V and J ends lost 0 bases and 1 base respectively, with 12 bases between them. CDR1 is LGHNA, CDR2 YSLEER, per germline. DNA for the CDR3: TGCGCCAGCAGCCAAGATGACTGGGGAGCGAACACTGAAGCTTTCTTT. This gives the protein CASSQDDWGANTEAFF.

V is TRBV11-2 and J is TRBJ2-1, with 13 bases matching TRBD2. Germline lookup yields CDR1 SGHAT and CDR2 FQNNGV. Trimming removed 6 bases from V and 7 bases from J; junction bases left unmatched: 9. The CDR3 spans 16 residues. The CDR3 bases are TGTGCCAGCAGGATACTAGCGGGAGGGCTGGGGAATGAGCAGTTCTTC. Its protein product is CASRILAGGLGNEQFF.

This clonotype has just a few counts. The rearrangement links TRBV25-1 to TRBJ1-5; D not certain. V was pared by 3 bases and J by 4 bases, with 4 bases between. Germline lookup yields CDR1 MGHDK and CDR2 SYGVNS. The CDR3 length is 12 residues. CDR3 sequence (DNA): TGTGCCAGCAGTGACGGTAATCAGCCCCAGCATTTT. Translated, it gives CASSDGNQPQHF. The full variable domain, completed using reference TRBV25-1 and TRBJ1-5, is EADIYQTPRYLVIGTGKKITLECSQTMGHDKMYWYQQDPGMELHLIHYSYGVNSTEKGDLSSESTVSRIRTEHFPLTLESARPSHTSQYLCASSDGNQPQHFGDGTRLSIL.

This clonotype was recorded a few times. V gene TRBV20-1 combines with J gene TRBJ1-4; D remains ambiguous. The V and J ends lost 5 bases and 7 bases respectively, with 11 bases between them. Germline loops: CDR1 DFQATT, CDR2 SNEGSKA (reference sequence). The CDR3 loop spans 12 amino acids. CDR3 nucleotide sequence: TGCAGTGCTTTCGGGGTTCGTGAAAAACTGTTTTTT. Protein sequence: CSAFGVREKLFF.

This rearrangement joins TRBV5-5 to TRBJ2-5, with TRBD1 as a possible D gene (6 bases). This CDR3 comprises 15 residues. Between the trimmed V and J ends, which lost 3 bases and 5 bases, there was a span of 17 bases. Germline values: CDR1 SGHKS, CDR2 YYEKEE (reference sequence). This chain's CDR3 is CASSSDPTGRETQYF. CDR3 bases: TGTGCCAGCAGCTCCGACCCGACAGGCCGGGAGACCCAGTACTTC.

The chain recombines TRBV2 with TRBJ2-7; D could derive from TRBD1 or TRBD2 (7 bases each). Germline V gene data show CDR1 as SNHLY and CDR2 as FYNNEI. This CDR3 contains 13 residues. V gave up 11 bases and J gave up 6 bases, with 20 bases separating them. DNA of the CDR3: TGTGCCGCGGGACCAGGGGGGGCATCCGAGCAGTACTTC. Translating it yields CAAGPGGASEQYF. The variable domain in full, completed from reference TRBV2 and TRBJ2-7, reads EPEVTQTPSHQVTQMGQEVILRCVPISNHLYFYWYRQILGQKVEFLVSFYNNEISEKSEIFDDQFSVERPDGSNFTLKIRSTKLEDSAMYFCAAGPGGASEQYFGPGTRLTVT.

A few counts support this clonotype. The J gene is TRBJ2-7, the V gene TRBV11-1; D unclear. From germline, CDR1 is SGHAT and CDR2 FQDESV (reference sequence). V lost 4 bases and J 1 base, leaving 23 bases between the germline ends. This CDR3 contains 18 residues. The CDR3 sequence is CASSSYPWSDGSSYEQYF. CDR3 in DNA: TGTGCCAGCAGCTCTTATCCATGGAGCGATGGTAGTTCCTACGAGCAGTACTTC.

In this sample, this clonotype turned up a few times. In DNA form, the CDR3 reads TGTGCCAGCACAAACAGGGGCTCCTACGAGCAGTACTTC. Translated, it gives CASTNRGSYEQYF. The chain recombines TRBV12-3 or TRBV12-4 with TRBJ2-7; 7 bases are a match to TRBD1. This CDR3 comprises 13 residues. The V and J ends lost 7 bases and 0 bases, in that order; junction bases with no gene match: 3.

The genes are TRBV18 and TRBJ2-3; no definite D call. Trimming left V 0 bases short and J 7 bases short, with 17 bases between. Germline V CDR1 and CDR2: KGHSH, LQKENI. The CDR3 has 16 amino acids. The CDR3 DNA follows: TGTGCCAGCTCACCACCGGAGTCCTGGGATTTGTATACGCAGTATTTT. Its protein product is CASSPPESWDLYTQYF.

This chain uses TRBV19 with TRBJ2-7; a possible D gene is TRBD2 (5 bases). Deletions cut 4 bases from V and 5 bases from J, with 12 bases between. The CDR3 spans 13 residues. Germline V gene lookup returns CDR1 LNHDA and CDR2 SQIVND (reference sequence). CDR3 in DNA: TGTGCCAGTAGTACCCGAGGGAAGCACGAGCAGTACTTC. Its protein product is CASSTRGKHEQYF.

This clonotype came up a few times. The chain joins TRBV7-9 to TRBJ2-7, with 7 bases fitting TRBD2. The J segment lost 1 base and the V segment lost 4 bases, leaving 10 bases of the junction unmatched. This CDR3 is 16 amino acids long. Germline CDR1 SEHNR, CDR2 FQNEAQ (reference sequence). For the CDR3, the DNA is TGTGCCAGCAGCTGGACAACTAGCGTTATGTCCTACGAGCAGTACTTC. It yields the protein CASSWTTSVMSYEQYF.

At least ten counts were recorded for this clonotype. The chain combines TRBV6-1 with TRBJ2-1; 10 nucleotides match TRBD2. Germline V CDR1 and CDR2: MNHNS, SASEGT. The ends lost 6 bases at V and 7 bases at J; junction bases unmatched: 9. The CDR3 has 15 amino acids. CDR3 sequence reads: CASSRTSGIGNEQFF. CDR3 nucleotides: TGTGCCAGCAGCAGAACTAGCGGGATAGGTAATGAGCAGTTCTTC.

Points on this clonotype: The conserved phenylalanine or tryptophan is not found at the CDR3 terminus, so this likely reflects a read error. The DNA of the CDR3 is TGTGCCAGCAGCTTAGATGGGCGAGGGGCCGGGCTGTTTCTT. It translates to CASSLDGRGAGLFL. V and J are TRBV11-2 and TRBJ2-2, with D possibly called TRBD1 or TRBD2 (5 bases each). This CDR3 comprises 14 residues. The germline gives CDR1 SGHAT, CDR2 FQNNGV. The V end was cut by 0 bases, the J end by 13 bases, with 15 bases between.

This clonotype was detected only a few times. The rearrangement uses TRBV11-2 and TRBJ1-3; D gene ambiguous. Trimming removed 3 bases from V and 3 bases from J, with 9 bases in between. CDR1 SGHAT and CDR2 FQNNGV come from the germline V gene. The CDR3 is 14 residues long. This CDR3 is CASSLETVGNTIYF. CDR3 coding DNA: TGTGCCAGCAGCTTGGAGACGGTTGGAAACACCATATATTTT.

There are a few counts of this clonotype. The CDR3 DNA sequence: TGTGCCAGCAGCTTTCTCGCTCCTCAAGAGCAGTTCTTC. Translated: CASSFLAPQEQFF. V is TRBV7-8 and J is TRBJ2-1; D is unclear. Germline V gives CDR1 SGHVS, CDR2 FQNEAQ. V gave up 3 bases and J gave up 10 bases, with 13 bases separating them. The CDR3 length is 13 residues.